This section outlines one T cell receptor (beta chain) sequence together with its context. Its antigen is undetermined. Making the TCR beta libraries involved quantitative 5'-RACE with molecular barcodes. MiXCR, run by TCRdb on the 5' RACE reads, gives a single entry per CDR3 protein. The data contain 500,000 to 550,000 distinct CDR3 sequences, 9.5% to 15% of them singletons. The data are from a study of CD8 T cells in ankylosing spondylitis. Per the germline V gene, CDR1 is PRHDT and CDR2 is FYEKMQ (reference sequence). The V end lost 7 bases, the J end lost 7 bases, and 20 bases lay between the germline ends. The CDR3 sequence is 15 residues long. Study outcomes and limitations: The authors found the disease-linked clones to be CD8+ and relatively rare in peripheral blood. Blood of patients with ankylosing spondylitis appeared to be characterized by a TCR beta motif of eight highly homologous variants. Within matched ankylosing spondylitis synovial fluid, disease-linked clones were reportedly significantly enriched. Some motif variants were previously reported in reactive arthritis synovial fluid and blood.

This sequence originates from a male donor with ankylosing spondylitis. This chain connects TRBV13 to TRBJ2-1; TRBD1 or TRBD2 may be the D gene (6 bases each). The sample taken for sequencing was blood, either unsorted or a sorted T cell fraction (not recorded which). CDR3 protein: CASTIGGPIWNEQFF. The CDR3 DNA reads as TGTGCCAGCACGATCGGGGGCCCTATTTGGAATGAGCAGTTCTTC.